The 26 T cell receptor beta chains listed next were all sequenced from one sample in a study of blood T cell repertoires in COVID-19. The repertoire was sequenced with immunoSEQ multiplex PCR; TCRdb's copy has only in-frame clones and lacks some. This sample has roughly 380,000 clones, with more than 75% found just once. The specimen sequenced was peripheral blood. The receptors come from a human donor with acute or convalescent COVID-19. The donor label of this sample is uncertain.

V gene TRBV5-6 combines with J gene TRBJ1-5; TRBD1 might be the D (5 bases). Germline CDR1 reads SGHDT; CDR2 reads YYEEEE. This CDR3 spans 15 amino acids. The V end was cut by 2 bases, the J end by 6 bases, with 15 bases between. Here the CDR3 reads CASSFQGRVGQPQHF. As DNA, the CDR3 is TGTGCCAGCAGCTTTCAGGGCCGGGTAGGTCAGCCCCAGCATTTT.

A few counts support this clone. The rearrangement uses TRBV5-1 and TRBJ1-1, with no clear D. Germline lookup yields CDR1 SGHRS and CDR2 YFSETQ. This CDR3 comprises 15 residues. Trimming removed 4 bases from V and 2 bases from J, with 15 bases in between. The CDR3 loop is CASSARRTVNTEAFF. The CDR3 DNA sequence: TGCGCCAGCAGCGCGAGGAGGACGGTCAACACTGAAGCTTTCTTT. Supplemented by reference TRBV5-1 and TRBJ1-1, the full variable domain reads KAGVTQTPRYLIKTRGQQVTLSCSPISGHRSVSWYQQTPGQGLQFLFEYFSETQRNKGNFPGRFSGRQFSNSRSEMNVSTLELGDSALYLCASSARRTVNTEAFFGQGTRLTVV.

The chain recombines TRBV19 with TRBJ1-2; D might be TRBD1 (6 bases). The germline V gene encodes CDR1 LNHDA and CDR2 SQIVND (reference sequence). The CDR3 totals 13 residues. V was cut by 4 bases and J by 7 bases, with 13 bases left in between. This CDR3 reads CASSKTGQGGYTF. CDR3 DNA sequence: TGTGCCAGTAGTAAGACAGGACAAGGTGGCTACACCTTC.

The chain joins TRBV6-1 to TRBJ1-6; D not resolved. Germline lookup yields CDR1 MNHNS and CDR2 SASEGT. Trimming took 3 bases from V and 7 from J, leaving 7 bases between them. CDR3 length: 13 amino acids. As DNA, the CDR3 is TGTGCCAGCAGTGAGGAGTGGAATTCACCCCTCCACTTT. Translated, it gives CASSEEWNSPLHF.

The gene calls are TRBV5-4 and TRBJ2-1; possible D gene TRBD1, 6 bases. Looked up from germline, CDR1 is SGHNT and CDR2 is YYREEE (reference sequence). This CDR3 region has 13 residues. The ends were cut back, 7 bases at V and 6 bases at J, with 14 bases in the middle. The CDR3 sequence is CASGRQARNEQFF. CDR3 DNA sequence: TGTGCCAGCGGTAGACAGGCCCGCAATGAGCAGTTCTTC.

The chain couples TRBV30 to TRBJ1-1; TRBD1 agrees at 9 bases. This CDR3 comprises 16 residues. The trim removed 0 bases at V and 1 base at J, leaving 6 bases unmatched. Germline-derived CDR1 and CDR2 are GTSNPN and SVGIG (reference sequence). The CDR3 sequence is CAWSVQDRGPNTEAFF. The CDR3 nucleotides are TGTGCCTGGAGTGTACAGGACAGGGGACCGAACACTGAAGCTTTCTTT.

This clone was detected only once. The CDR3 here is CASSPGQGYNEQFF. CDR3 DNA: TGTGCCAGCAGCCCCGGACAGGGCTACAATGAGCAGTTCTTC. This chain links TRBV28 with TRBJ2-1; 8 bases fit TRBD1. CDR3 length equals 14 residues. CDR1 and CDR2 from the germline V gene are MDHEN and SYDVKM. Trimming at V came to 6 bases and at J to 3 bases, leaving 4 bases not matched to a gene.

This chain connects TRBV7-9 to TRBJ2-3; unclear D gene. The CDR3 is 12 amino acids. CDR1 and CDR2 (germline): SEHNR, FQNEAQ (reference sequence). Trimming took off 2 bases at V and 4 bases at J, with 4 bases between the two ends. The chain's CDR3 is CASSLLADTQYF. The CDR3 DNA reads as TGTGCCAGCAGCTTACTAGCAGATACGCAGTATTTT.

The count of this clone is one. The chain is built from TRBV1 and TRBJ2-1; no check of the table's D call, TRBD1, against the DNA was made. TRBV1 is noted as a pseudogene. This CDR3 comprises 22 residues. CDR3 DNA: TGCACCAGCAGCCAAGATCCAAGGGCGAAGGGGGCTGCTAGCGCCAAATACAATGAGCAGTTCTTC. Amino acids: CTSSQDPRAKGAASAKYNEQFF.

The V call is TRBV2, the J call TRBJ2-6; a possible D gene is TRBD2 (5 bases). Germline lookup yields CDR1 SNHLY and CDR2 FYNNEI. The CDR3 covers 15 residues. The V end lost 7 bases, the J end lost 0 bases, and 10 bases lay between the germline ends. The CDR3 loop reads CASNQGSSGANVLTF. CDR3 coding DNA: TGTGCCAGCAATCAAGGGAGCTCTGGGGCCAACGTCCTGACTTTC.

This rearrangement joins TRBV7-2 to TRBJ1-3, with D unclear. The V gene lost 1 base and the J gene lost 0 bases, with 7 bases spanning the gap. The germline gives CDR1 SGHTA, CDR2 FQGNSA. The CDR3 is made up of 15 amino acids. This CDR3 reads CASSLEPGSGNTIYF. CDR3 nucleotides: TGTGCCAGCAGCTTAGAACCAGGCTCTGGAAACACCATATATTTT.

This chain connects TRBV30 to TRBJ1-4; weak D call: TRBD1 (6 bases). Germline V gives CDR1 GTSNPN, CDR2 SVGIG (reference sequence). V lost 3 bases, J lost 2 bases, and 13 bases lay in between. The CDR3 sequence is 15 residues long. DNA of the CDR3: TGTGCCTGGAGCCGAGACAGGACCACTAATGAAAAACTGTTTTTT. It translates to CAWSRDRTTNEKLFF.

V gene TRBV18 combines with J gene TRBJ1-3; D is uncertain. Germline assignment: CDR1 KGHSH and CDR2 LQKENI. V dropped 2 bases and J dropped 5 bases, with 10 bases sitting between them. This CDR3 has 14 residues. In nucleotides, the CDR3 is TGTGCCAGCTCACCATGGGCCGACCGAAACACCATATATTTT. This translates into CASSPWADRNTIYF.

The rearrangement uses TRBV20-1 and TRBJ1-2; D call uncertain. The V gene lost 3 bases and the J gene lost 0 bases, with 5 bases spanning the gap. Germline CDR1 reads DFQATT; CDR2 reads SNEGSKA (reference sequence). The CDR3 has 12 amino acids. The chain's CDR3 is CSASNTNYGYTF. In DNA, the CDR3 is TGCAGTGCTAGTAATACTAACTATGGCTACACCTTC.

The chain joins TRBV7-9 to TRBJ2-5, with 15 bases fitting TRBD2. J gave up 2 bases and V 3 bases, and 4 bases lay outside the gene matches. The CDR3 runs to 17 residues. Germline V gene data show CDR1 as SEHNR and CDR2 as FQNEAQ (reference sequence). CDR3 bases: TGTGCCAGCAGCTTGGGACTAGCGGGGGGTTCGCAAGAGACCCAGTACTTC. Encoded protein: CASSLGLAGGSQETQYF.

V is TRBV28 and J is TRBJ2-2; tentatively, D is TRBD1 (5 bases). V lost 8 bases to trimming and J lost 1 base, with 8 bases between them. Germline CDR1 is MDHEN and CDR2 is SYDVKM. The CDR3 is 13 amino acids. In nucleotides, the CDR3 is TGTGCCAGCCCCGACAGGAACACCGGGGAGCTGTTTTTT. As protein: CASPDRNTGELFF.

The CDR3 is CASSQYYPGEQYF. The CDR3 DNA sequence: TGCGCCAGCAGCCAGTATTACCCGGGGGAGCAGTACTTC. The rearrangement uses TRBV4-1 and TRBJ2-7; possibly TRBD2 for D (5 bases). Germline CDR1 is MGHRA and CDR2 is YSYEKL. V was shortened by 3 bases and J by 7 bases, with 13 bases between the two germline ends. This CDR3 has 13 residues.

The chain links TRBV7-9 to TRBJ1-2, with TRBD1 matching over 8 bases. The CDR3 length is 15 residues. V shed 3 bases and J 0 bases; nucleotides not matched to a gene: 3. Germline V gives CDR1 SEHNR, CDR2 FQNEAQ (reference sequence). The CDR3, as DNA: TGTGCCAGCAGCTTCCCGGACAGGGCTAACTATGGCTACACCTTC. Its translation is CASSFPDRANYGYTF.

V gene TRBV18 combines with J gene TRBJ1-5; maybe TRBD1 (5 bases). V gave up 6 bases and J gave up 3 bases, with 12 bases separating them. The CDR3 sequence is 14 residues long. Germline loops: CDR1 KGHSH, CDR2 LQKENI. In DNA, the CDR3 is TGTGCCAGCTCTCTTAGGGGCGACAATCAGCCCCAGCATTTT. Protein product: CASSLRGDNQPQHF.

This chain joins TRBV9 and TRBJ2-1; 9 bases agree with TRBD1. Trimming removed 3 bases from V and 8 bases from J; junction bases left unmatched: 6. CDR1 is SGDLS, CDR2 YYNGEE, per germline. The CDR3 runs 14 residues. This CDR3 is CASSDGTGIYEQFF. For the CDR3, the DNA is TGTGCCAGCAGCGACGGGACAGGGATTTATGAGCAGTTCTTC. Complete variable domain (other parts from reference TRBV9 and TRBJ2-1): DSGVTQTPKHLITATGQRVTLRCSPRSGDLSVYWYQQSLDQGLQFLIQYYNGEERAKGNILERFSAQQFPDLHSELNLSSLELGDSALYFCASSDGTGIYEQFFGPGTRLTVL.

V and J are TRBV9 and TRBJ2-7; maybe TRBD1 (7 bases). V was clipped by 4 bases and J by 3 bases, with 17 bases between them. Germline CDR1 SGDLS, CDR2 YYNGEE. The length of the CDR3 is 15 residues. The CDR3 DNA reads TGTGCCAGCAGCCCGCGGGACAGCCGAATCTACGAGCAGTACTTC. Protein product: CASSPRDSRIYEQYF.

The genes are TRBV29-1 and TRBJ1-1; no clear D gene. CDR3 length equals 14 residues. V dropped 8 bases and J dropped 1 base, with 17 bases sitting between them. Germline CDR1 and CDR2: SQVTM and ANQGSEA. CDR3 region: CSFTNSNRNTEAFF. CDR3 sequence (DNA): TGCAGCTTCACCAACTCTAACAGGAACACTGAAGCTTTCTTT.

The CDR3 DNA sequence: TGTGCCAGCTCACCGCTGCGGGTATCCACCCCCGACACTGAAGCTTTCTTT. Residues: CASSPLRVSTPDTEAFF. The chain employs TRBV18 and TRBJ1-1; D is uncertain. V lost 3 bases to trimming and J lost 3 bases, with 20 bases between them. CDR3 length: 17 residues. CDR1 KGHSH and CDR2 LQKENI come from the germline V gene. Complete variable domain (other parts from reference TRBV18 and TRBJ1-1): NAGVMQNPRHLVRRRGQEARLRCSPMKGHSHVYWYRQLPEEGLKFMVYLQKENIIDESGMPKERFSAEFPKEGPSILRIQQVVRGDSAAYFCASSPLRVSTPDTEAFFGQGTRLTVV.

This clone was seen more than once but under ten times. The chain joins TRBV11-3 to TRBJ2-7; 7 positions agree with TRBD2. V shed 1 base and J 3 bases; nucleotides not matched to a gene: 0. This CDR3 has 13 residues. Germline V gene lookup returns CDR1 SGHNT and CDR2 YENEEA. The CDR3 DNA is TGTGCCAGCAGCTTAGTAGCGGGCTACGAGCAGTACTTC. Translated, it gives CASSLVAGYEQYF. Combining the CDR3 with reference TRBV11-3 and TRBJ2-7 gives the whole variable domain EAGVVQSPRYKIIEKKQPVAFWCNPISGHNTLYWYLQNLGQGPELLIRYENEEAVDDSQLPKDRFSAERLKGVDSTLKIQPAELGDSAVYLCASSLVAGYEQYFGPGTRLTVT.

This chain joins TRBV5-4 and TRBJ2-5; weak D call: TRBD2 (6 bases). CDR1 SGHNT and CDR2 YYREEE come from the germline V gene (reference sequence). V was pared by 1 base and J by 5 bases, with 9 bases between. This CDR3 has 13 residues. The CDR3 DNA reads TGTGCCAGCAGCTTGCCTAGCGAGGAGACCCAGTACTTC. This translates into CASSLPSEETQYF.

The DNA of the CDR3 is TGTGCCAGCAGCCAATTCCTAGCGGGAGTAGAGACCCAGTACTTC. Protein: CASSQFLAGVETQYF. The V call is TRBV3-1 (or the pseudogene TRBV3-2), the J call TRBJ2-5; the match to TRBD2 covers 10 bases. The CDR3 loop spans 15 amino acids. V lost 2 bases and J lost 4; bases outside the gene matches: 4. Per germline, CDR1 LGHDT and CDR2 YNNKEL (reference sequence).